The table lists the clone carrying this TCR beta chain with a few counts. What it binds is unknown. This sample stems from a study of blood T cells in healthy people across ages. Whole-study results and caveats: A conclusive naive versus antigen-experienced comparison was prevented by the unsorted PBMCs.

V lost 3 bases, J lost 5 bases, and 7 bases stayed unmatched. This CDR3 comprises 15 residues. Germline V lookup: CDR1 SGHTA, CDR2 FQGNSA. PCR was performed a second time for about 6 to 11 cycles using a sample-barcoded 5' primer and a J-beta primer mix. TCRdb ran MiXCR on the 5' RACE reads and lists one entry per CDR3 protein. The sample has about 690,000 distinct CDR3 sequences, over 40% seen once; the top ten hold 25% to 30%. This chain connects TRBV7-2 to TRBJ2-5; the match to TRBD2 covers 9 bases. The receptor was isolated from a man aged 80 or over in good health. Input material: blood. CDR3 DNA: TGTGCCAGCAGCTTGGGGCTAGCGGGACGGGAGACCCAGTACTTC. Its protein product is CASSLGLAGRETQYF.